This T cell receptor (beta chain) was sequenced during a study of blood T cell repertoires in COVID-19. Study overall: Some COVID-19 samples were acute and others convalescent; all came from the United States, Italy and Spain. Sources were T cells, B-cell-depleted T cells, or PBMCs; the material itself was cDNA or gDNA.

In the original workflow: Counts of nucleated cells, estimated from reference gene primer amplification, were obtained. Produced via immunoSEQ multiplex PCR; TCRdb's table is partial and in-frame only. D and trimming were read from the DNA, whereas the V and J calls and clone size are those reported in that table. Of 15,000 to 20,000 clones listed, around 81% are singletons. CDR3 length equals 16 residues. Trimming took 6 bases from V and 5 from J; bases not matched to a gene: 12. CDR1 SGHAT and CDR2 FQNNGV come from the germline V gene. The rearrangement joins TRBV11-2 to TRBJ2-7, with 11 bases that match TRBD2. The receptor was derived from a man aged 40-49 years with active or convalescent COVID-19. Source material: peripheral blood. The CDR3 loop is CASRALNPSGGNEQYF. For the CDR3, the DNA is TGTGCCAGCAGGGCCCTGAATCCTAGCGGGGGGAACGAGCAGTACTTC. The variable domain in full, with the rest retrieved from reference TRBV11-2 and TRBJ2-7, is EAGVAQSPRYKIIEKRQSVAFWCNPISGHATLYWYQQILGQGPKLLIQFQNNGVVDDSQLPKDRFSAERLKGVDSTLKIQPAKLEDSAVYLCASRALNPSGGNEQYFGPGTRLTVT.